These 28 T cell receptor beta chains came from one sample sequenced in a study of blood T cell repertoires in COVID-19. Only in-frame clones appear in the TCRdb table, and some are missing; sequencing was by immunoSEQ multiplex PCR. The profile shows tens of thousands of clones, about four fifths of them singletons. Sequencing input: peripheral blood. These receptors all stem from a human donor in a cohort sampled during active COVID-19.

In its sample, this clone ranks as medium-sized. In the same sample, other DNA sequences code for this CDR3. The gene calls are TRBV6-5 and TRBJ1-1; D uncertain. Looked up from germline, CDR1 is MNHEY and CDR2 is SVGAGI. V was trimmed by 8 bases and J by 1 base, leaving 5 bases between them. The CDR3 totals 11 residues. The CDR3 protein is CASPGNTEAFF. As DNA, the CDR3 is TGTGCCAGCCCAGGGAACACTGAAGCTTTCTTT.

The rearrangement links TRBV18 to TRBJ2-1, with 10 nucleotides matching TRBD1. The CDR3 loop spans 13 amino acids. The junction had 2 bases not matched to a gene; V was cut back by 3 bases and J by 9 bases. Germline V lookup: CDR1 KGHSH, CDR2 LQKENI. The CDR3 bases are TGTGCCAGCTCACCGACAGGGGGCGGTGAGCAGTTCTTC. The encoded protein is CASSPTGGGEQFF.

This clone occurred once. The V call is TRBV7-8, the J call TRBJ2-1; 9 bases are shared with TRBD2. The CDR3 has 15 residues. The germline gives CDR1 SGHVS, CDR2 FQNEAQ. V dropped 0 bases and J dropped 5; count of bases not matched to a gene: 2. Here the CDR3 reads CASSLAAGGDNEQFF. CDR3 nucleotides: TGTGCCAGCAGCTTAGCGGCGGGGGGGGACAATGAGCAGTTCTTC.

The chain uses TRBV5-1 and TRBJ2-2, with 10 nucleotides matching TRBD1. Per germline, CDR1 SGHRS and CDR2 YFSETQ. The CDR3 is made up of 14 amino acids. With 4 bases clipped from V and 6 bases from J, the junction kept 3 bases outside the gene matches. The CDR3 sequence: CASSPGQGSGELFF. Here the CDR3 DNA reads TGCGCCAGCAGCCCGGGACAGGGGTCCGGGGAGCTGTTTTTT.

This clone has a handful of counts. This rearrangement joins TRBV14 to TRBJ1-6, with D unresolved. Trimming left V 1 base short and J 11 bases short, with 6 bases between. The CDR3 has 12 amino acids. Germline-derived CDR1 and CDR2 are SGHDN and FVKESK. The CDR3 loop reads CASSQVTAPLHF. The CDR3 DNA reads as TGTGCCAGCAGCCAAGTAACGGCACCCCTCCACTTT.

This chain uses TRBV28 with TRBJ1-1, with 8 bases aligning to TRBD1. The CDR3 consists of 17 residues. CDR1 MDHEN and CDR2 SYDVKM come from the germline V gene. The V and J ends lost 5 bases and 0 bases, in that order; junction bases with no gene match: 11. The CDR3 DNA follows: TGTGCCAGCAGTCCCTCCGGGACAGGCACCATGAACACTGAAGCTTTCTTT. Encoded protein: CASSPSGTGTMNTEAFF.

This chain uses TRBV30 with TRBJ2-5; D gene ambiguous. CDR3 length: 13 residues. Germline V lookup: CDR1 GTSNPN, CDR2 SVGIG (reference sequence). V dropped 0 bases and J dropped 5 bases, with 10 bases sitting between them. CDR3 in amino acids: CAWSVMGVETQYF. CDR3 nucleotides: TGTGCCTGGAGTGTAATGGGCGTTGAGACCCAGTACTTC.

The chain combines TRBV18 with TRBJ1-5; tentatively, D is TRBD1 (6 bases). Trimming shortened V by 2 bases and J by 4 bases, and 12 bases separated the two germline ends. The germline V gene encodes CDR1 KGHSH and CDR2 LQKENI. This CDR3 has 15 residues. CDR3 bases: TGTGCCAGCTCACCATCGGGGGGCGGGAATCAGCCCCAGCATTTT. It codes for CASSPSGGGNQPQHF.

The chain carries TRBV14 and TRBJ2-1; D not resolved. This CDR3 has 16 residues. V lost 0 bases and J lost 2, with 11 bases in between. The germline V gene encodes CDR1 SGHDN and CDR2 FVKESK. CDR3 DNA: TGTGCCAGCAGCCAAGAAGAGGTTTTTGCCTACAATGAGCAGTTCTTC. Encoded protein: CASSQEEVFAYNEQFF.

The V gene is TRBV16, the J gene TRBJ2-3, with a tentative D call TRBD1 (5 bases). Germline lookup yields CDR1 KGHSY and CDR2 FQNENV. The CDR3 spans 14 residues. V dropped 4 bases and J dropped 5 bases, with 13 bases sitting between them. The CDR3 region is CASSPPGRRDTQYF. The CDR3 DNA reads as TGTGCCAGCAGCCCCCCAGGGCGTAGAGATACGCAGTATTTT.

This clone was detected ten times or more. The gene calls are TRBV4-1 and TRBJ2-1; D is unresolved. V lost 4 bases and J 10 bases, leaving 14 bases between the germline ends. Germline assignment: CDR1 MGHRA and CDR2 YSYEKL. This CDR3 comprises 13 residues. In nucleotides, the CDR3 is TGCGCCAGCAGCCCCCTAGACCCGCCAGAGCAGTTCTTC. It encodes CASSPLDPPEQFF.

This clone was recorded once. The chain carries TRBV25-1 and TRBJ1-1; the D is unclear. The CDR3 is made up of 13 amino acids. CDR1 and CDR2 (germline): MGHDK, SYGVNS. Trimming left V 1 base short and J 5 bases short, with 8 bases between. CDR3 bases: TGTGCCAGCAGTGAATTCCAGGATACTGAAGCTTTCTTT. Protein product: CASSEFQDTEAFF. Based on the CDR3 plus reference TRBV25-1 and TRBJ1-1, the full variable domain is EADIYQTPRYLVIGTGKKITLECSQTMGHDKMYWYQQDPGMELHLIHYSYGVNSTEKGDLSSESTVSRIRTEHFPLTLESARPSHTSQYLCASSEFQDTEAFFGQGTRLTVV.

The rearrangement joins TRBV5-1 to TRBJ2-1, with TRBD1 matching over 8 bases. Germline CDR1 is SGHRS and CDR2 is YFSETQ. The trim removed 0 bases at V and 7 bases at J, leaving 6 bases unmatched. The CDR3 is made up of 15 amino acids. The CDR3 loop is CASSLDTGGINEQFF. The DNA of the CDR3 is TGCGCCAGCAGCTTGGATACAGGGGGGATTAATGAGCAGTTCTTC. The entire variable domain, with the rest obtained from reference TRBV5-1 and TRBJ2-1, is as follows: KAGVTQTPRYLIKTRGQQVTLSCSPISGHRSVSWYQQTPGQGLQFLFEYFSETQRNKGNFPGRFSGRQFSNSRSEMNVSTLELGDSALYLCASSLDTGGINEQFFGPGTRLTVL.

This chain uses TRBV5-1 with TRBJ2-1; TRBD2 matches at 11 bases. There are 18 residues in the CDR3. Germline-derived CDR1 and CDR2 are SGHRS and YFSETQ. V gave up 4 bases and J gave up 3 bases; unmatched junction bases: 12. CDR3 coding DNA: TGCGCCAGCAGCGTGGGGATTTTAGCGGGGGGGCTCTACAATGAGCAGTTCTTC. It codes for CASSVGILAGGLYNEQFF. Based on the CDR3 plus reference TRBV5-1 and TRBJ2-1, the full variable domain is KAGVTQTPRYLIKTRGQQVTLSCSPISGHRSVSWYQQTPGQGLQFLFEYFSETQRNKGNFPGRFSGRQFSNSRSEMNVSTLELGDSALYLCASSVGILAGGLYNEQFFGPGTRLTVL.

The chain joins TRBV3-1 (or the pseudogene TRBV3-2) to TRBJ2-7; 12 bases match TRBD2. The CDR3 has 17 amino acids. Trimming took 4 bases from V and 0 from J; bases not matched to a gene: 7. CDR1 and CDR2 (germline): LGHDT, YNNKEL (reference sequence). DNA for the CDR3: TGTGCCAGCAGCCCCTTGGGACTAGCGGGTTCCTCCTACGAGCAGTACTTC. It is translated as CASSPLGLAGSSYEQYF.

The gene calls are TRBV6-5 and TRBJ2-3, with 12 bases identical to TRBD2. The CDR3 sequence is 16 residues long. Germline V gene lookup returns CDR1 MNHEY and CDR2 SVGAGI. V lost 4 bases and J lost 2; bases outside the gene matches: 4. CDR3 sequence (DNA): TGTGCCAGCAGTTTACTAGCGGGAGGCCCCACAGATACGCAGTATTTT. This sequence encodes CASSLLAGGPTDTQYF.

This clone was observed at least ten times. The gene calls are TRBV7-8 and TRBJ2-1, with TRBD2 matching 7 bases. The CDR3 loop spans 15 amino acids. Germline CDR1 SGHVS, CDR2 FQNEAQ. The junction had 2 bases not matched to a gene; V was cut back by 1 base and J by 2 bases. The CDR3 here is CASSLGGGAYNEQFF. The CDR3 nucleotides read TGTGCCAGCAGCTTAGGGGGAGGGGCCTACAATGAGCAGTTCTTC.

The chain carries TRBV2 and TRBJ1-6; possible D gene TRBD1, 6 bases. This CDR3 comprises 15 residues. The ends were cut back, 2 bases at V and 9 bases at J, with 14 bases in the middle. Germline CDR1 reads SNHLY; CDR2 reads FYNNEI. The CDR3 DNA sequence: TGTGCCAGCAGTGAACGGGGAGGGGGAGTTTCACCCCTCCACTTT. Its protein product is CASSERGGGVSPLHF.

The table lists this clone with a few counts. The chain combines TRBV9 with TRBJ2-7, with TRBD1 as a possible D gene (5 bases). The CDR3 has 12 amino acids. Trimming removed 2 bases from V and 5 bases from J, with 8 bases in between. Germline V gene lookup returns CDR1 SGDLS and CDR2 YYNGEE. CDR3 sequence: CASSVQGDEQYF. The DNA for the CDR3 is TGTGCCAGCAGCGTGCAGGGCGACGAGCAGTACTTC.

V and J are TRBV6-5 and TRBJ1-1; 8 bases are a match to TRBD1. V lost 6 bases to trimming and J lost 4 bases; unmatched junction nucleotides: 10. Germline V gene lookup returns CDR1 MNHEY and CDR2 SVGAGI. The CDR3 loop spans 15 amino acids. CDR3 nucleotides: TGTGCCAGCAGACGGACAGGGCTGGACGCCACTGAAGCTTTCTTT. It is translated as CASRRTGLDATEAFF.

The table lists this clone with a few counts. The rearrangement links TRBV30 to TRBJ2-1; TRBD2 agrees at 15 bases. The CDR3 extends over 13 amino acids. Trimming took 5 bases from V and 10 from J; bases not matched to a gene: 3. Germline values: CDR1 GTSNPN, CDR2 SVGIG (reference sequence). The CDR3 DNA follows: TGTGCCTGGGGACTAGCGGGGGGGCACGAGCAGTTCTTC. Translation gives CAWGLAGGHEQFF.

This clone was counted at least ten times. This chain joins TRBV7-8 and TRBJ2-6, with 8 bases aligning to TRBD1. The germline V gene encodes CDR1 SGHVS and CDR2 FQNEAQ. The CDR3 length is 19 residues. V gave up 5 bases and J gave up 4 bases; unmatched junction bases: 16. Here the CDR3 reads CASSPRRTGMTLGANVLTF. DNA for the CDR3: TGTGCCAGCAGCCCCAGGCGGACAGGGATGACTCTGGGGGCCAACGTCCTGACTTTC. Complete variable domain (other parts from reference TRBV7-8 and TRBJ2-6): GAGVSQSPRYKVAKRGQDVALRCDPISGHVSLFWYQQALGQGPEFLTYFQNEAQLDKSGLPSDRFFAERPEGSVSTLKIQRTQQEDSAVYLCASSPRRTGMTLGANVLTFGAGSRLTVL.

The CDR3 bases are TGTGCCAGCAGCCTCGATCCTTCACTAGCCAAAAACATTCAGTACTTC. Amino acids: CASSLDPSLAKNIQYF. The chain uses TRBV5-5 and TRBJ2-4; D gene unclear. Germline V gives CDR1 SGHKS, CDR2 YYEKEE (reference sequence). Trimming stripped 4 bases from V and 0 bases from J, with 14 bases between. This CDR3 has 16 residues.

The CDR3 region is CASSRQSYGYTF. The CDR3, as DNA: TGTGCCAGCAGCCGACAGAGCTATGGCTACACCTTC. This chain connects TRBV28 to TRBJ1-2; D may be TRBD1 (5 bases). Per the germline V gene, CDR1 is MDHEN and CDR2 is SYDVKM. This CDR3 comprises 12 residues. Trimming removed 6 bases from V and 4 bases from J, with 9 bases in between.

J is TRBJ2-5 and V is TRBV5-4; 9 bases map to TRBD1. Trimming removed 4 bases from V and 2 bases from J; junction bases left unmatched: 0. The CDR3 contains 13 residues. The V gene's germline CDR1 is SGHNT and CDR2 YYREEE (reference sequence). The chain's CDR3 is CASSGTGQETQYF. The CDR3 DNA reads as TGTGCCAGCAGCGGGACAGGGCAAGAGACCCAGTACTTC.

The chain joins TRBV5-1 to TRBJ1-4, with D possibly being TRBD1 (5 bases). With 0 bases removed from V and 1 base from J, the gap between germline ends came to 19 bases. CDR1 SGHRS and CDR2 YFSETQ come from the germline V gene. The CDR3 length is 19 residues. The CDR3 reads CASSLAGGGMRGTNEKLFF. The CDR3 coding sequence is TGCGCCAGCAGCTTGGCCGGGGGAGGGATGAGAGGAACTAATGAAAAACTGTTTTTT.

The chain employs TRBV3-1 (or the pseudogene TRBV3-2) and TRBJ1-4; D is possibly TRBD1 (6 bases). The germline V gene has CDR1 LGHDT and CDR2 YNNKEL (reference sequence). V was trimmed by 1 base and J by 8 bases, leaving 11 bases between them. The CDR3 consists of 14 residues. The DNA for the CDR3 is TGTGCCAGCAGCCAAGCAGGGGCTGGGGAAAAACTGTTTTTT. This codes for CASSQAGAGEKLFF.

As to this clone: A junction boundary mismatches the germline segment, possibly from a read error. The V gene is TRBV24-1, the J gene TRBJ2-2; TRBD1 agrees at 7 bases. The CDR3 spans 16 residues. The germline CDR1 and CDR2 sequences are KGHDR and SFDVKD. CDR3 residues: CATSDLDRENAGELFF. CDR3 bases: TGTGCCACCAGTGATTTAGACAGGGAGAACGCCGGGGAGCTGTTTTTT.